This T cell receptor (beta chain) was sequenced in a study of T cell responses to AZD1222 COVID-19 vaccine. TCRdb keeps only in-frame clones here, not all; method: immunoSEQ multiplex PCR. The sample lists about 160,000 clones, 91% occurring once. A note on this clone: The antigen remains undetermined.

Study-wide points: Vaccine-associated CD4 TCRs spanned spike, dominant at 160-218 and 743-854.

The material was peripheral blood, obtained on day 0 of AZD1222 vaccination. This TCR was recovered from an adult in good health.

CDR3 bases: TGTGCCATCAGTGAGAGCGCGGGAGGGCAGAGAAATGAGCAGTTCTTC. Translation: CAISESAGGQRNEQFF. The chain uses TRBV10-3 and TRBJ2-1, with 9 bases that match TRBD2. V lost 2 bases and J lost 7; bases outside the gene matches: 9. CDR3 length: 16 amino acids. Per germline, CDR1 ENHRY and CDR2 SYGVKD.